The following is a TCR beta chain sequence with its context. Its antigen remains unknown. This specimen belongs to a study of cytomegalovirus exposure and HLA in healthy donors. Study outcomes and limitations: The study reported that TCR beta sequences accurately predicted HLA-A and HLA-B alleles in most subjects.

CDR1 is MNHEY, CDR2 SVGAGI, per germline. The CDR3 consists of 13 residues. The V gene lost 6 bases and the J gene lost 2 bases, with 10 bases spanning the gap. The PCR used 60 Vbeta and 13 Jbeta primers. Repertoires were generated with immunoSEQ multiplex PCR, while TCRdb's copy carries only in-frame clones and drops some. Among some 140,000 clones listed, over 70% were seen once. The material sequenced was PBMCs. The sequence was collected from a middle-aged man in good health and CMV-seronegative. The V and J genes are TRBV6-5 and TRBJ1-1; possible D gene TRBD1, 5 bases. The CDR3: CASSRVANTEAFF. CDR3 nucleotides: TGTGCCAGCAGCAGGGTCGCCAACACTGAAGCTTTCTTT.